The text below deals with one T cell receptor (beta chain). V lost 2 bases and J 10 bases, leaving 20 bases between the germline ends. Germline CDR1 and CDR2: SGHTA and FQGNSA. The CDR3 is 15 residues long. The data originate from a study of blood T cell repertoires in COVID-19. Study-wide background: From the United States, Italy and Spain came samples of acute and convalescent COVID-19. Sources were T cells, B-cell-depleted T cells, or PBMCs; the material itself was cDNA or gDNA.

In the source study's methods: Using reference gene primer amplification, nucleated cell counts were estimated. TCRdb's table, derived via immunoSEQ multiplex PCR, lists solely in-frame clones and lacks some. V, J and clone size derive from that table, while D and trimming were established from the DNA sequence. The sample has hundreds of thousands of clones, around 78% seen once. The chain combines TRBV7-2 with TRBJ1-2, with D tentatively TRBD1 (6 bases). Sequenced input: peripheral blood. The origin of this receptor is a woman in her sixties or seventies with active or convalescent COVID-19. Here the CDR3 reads CASSLSLGDTLYYTF. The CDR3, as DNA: TGTGCCAGCAGCTTATCACTTGGGGACACCCTTTACTACACCTTC.